These 19 T cell receptor beta chains came from one sample sequenced in a study of blood T cell repertoires in COVID-19. Profiling relied on immunoSEQ multiplex PCR, and the TCRdb table lists in-frame clones only, not all of them. The sample contains 150,000 or so clones, 85% of which appear only once. The sample comprised peripheral blood. All receptors derive from a woman between 40 and 50 years old with active or convalescent COVID-19.

V is TRBV28 and J is TRBJ1-3, with D possibly matching TRBD1 (6 bases). Per the germline V gene, CDR1 is MDHEN and CDR2 is SYDVKM. V gave up 4 bases and J gave up 5 bases, with 18 bases separating them. The CDR3 has 16 residues. The CDR3 sequence is CASSSVFIGGRNTIYF. In nucleotides, the CDR3 is TGTGCCAGCAGTTCCGTGTTCATTGGGGGCAGAAACACCATATATTTT.

This clone was detected a few times. The chain has TRBV7-2 and TRBJ1-5; a weak D match, TRBD1 (5 bases). The CDR3 sequence is 15 residues long. Between the trimmed V and J ends, which lost 1 base and 6 bases, there was a span of 13 bases. Germline V gene sequence: CDR1 SGHTA, CDR2 FQGNSA. Written as DNA, the CDR3 is TGTGCCAGCAGCTTAGTAGGATGGGGCGCTCAGCCCCAGCATTTT. Its translation: CASSLVGWGAQPQHF.

This chain links TRBV10-3 with TRBJ1-1, with D maybe TRBD1 (6 bases). CDR1 ENHRY and CDR2 SYGVKD come from the germline V gene. V dropped 5 bases and J dropped 2 bases, with 12 bases sitting between them. This CDR3 is 14 amino acids long. The CDR3 region has the DNA TGTGCCATCAGTCTATCAGGGGCTAACACTGAAGCTTTCTTT. Translation gives CAISLSGANTEAFF.

V and J are TRBV6-4 and TRBJ2-6; 8 nucleotides agree with TRBD1. There are 17 residues in the CDR3. V shed 6 bases, J shed 1 base, and the junction held 8 bases outside the gene matches. Germline CDR1 and CDR2: MRHNA and SNTAGT. CDR3 nucleotide sequence: TGTGCCAGCAGCCCGACAGGGGATGGATCTGGGGCCAACGTCCTGACTTTC. It specifies CASSPTGDGSGANVLTF.

The chain is built from TRBV5-8 and TRBJ2-3, with 11 bases that match TRBD2. V gave up 2 bases and J gave up 4 bases; unmatched junction bases: 9. Germline V gives CDR1 SGHTS, CDR2 YDEGEE. The length of the CDR3 is 17 residues. Written as DNA, the CDR3 is TGTGCCAGCAGCTTTGGAGGGCTAGCGGGAGGAGCAGATACGCAGTATTTT. Amino acids: CASSFGGLAGGADTQYF.

The rearrangement links TRBV11-2 to TRBJ2-4; maybe TRBD1 (6 bases). Between the trimmed V and J ends, which lost 0 bases and 0 bases, there was a span of 15 bases. From germline, CDR1 is SGHAT and CDR2 FQNNGV. CDR3 length: 18 residues. This CDR3 is CASSLDVQGTLAKNIQYF. For the CDR3, the DNA is TGTGCCAGCAGCTTAGATGTCCAGGGGACCTTAGCCAAAAACATTCAGTACTTC.

This chain links TRBV24-1 with TRBJ2-2; 9 bases are shared with TRBD1. Trimming removed 3 bases from V and 6 bases from J; junction bases left unmatched: 7. Germline CDR1 is KGHDR and CDR2 is SFDVKD. This CDR3 is 16 amino acids long. In DNA, the CDR3 is TGTGCCACCAGTGATCCTGGGACAGGGCTGGCCGGGGAGCTGTTTTTT. It translates to CATSDPGTGLAGELFF.

The V call is TRBV18, the J call TRBJ2-3; TRBD2 might be the D (5 bases). Germline V CDR1 and CDR2: KGHSH, LQKENI. The CDR3 has 14 residues. V lost 6 bases and J 5 bases, leaving 15 bases between the germline ends. Written as DNA, the CDR3 is TGTGCCAGCTCGGTAGTGGTCGCGGGAGATACGCAGTATTTT. Translation gives CASSVVVAGDTQYF.

The chain recombines TRBV5-1 with TRBJ2-3; 8 bases align to TRBD2. The CDR3 is 15 residues long. Germline CDR1 SGHRS, CDR2 YFSETQ. J gave up 5 bases and V 0 bases, and 5 bases lay outside the gene matches. The CDR3 here is CASSLDGRARDTQYF. CDR3 DNA: TGCGCCAGCAGCTTGGACGGGAGGGCCCGAGATACGCAGTATTTT.

The chain has TRBV5-1 and TRBJ1-2, with D possibly being TRBD1 (5 bases). The CDR3 is 14 amino acids. Trimming shortened V by 4 bases and J by 5 bases, and 15 bases separated the two germline ends. In germline, CDR1 is SGHRS, CDR2 YFSETQ. The CDR3 reads CASSPGRGSYGYTF. CDR3 nucleotides: TGCGCCAGCAGCCCCGGCCGGGGGAGTTATGGCTACACCTTC. Complete variable domain (other parts from reference TRBV5-1 and TRBJ1-2): KAGVTQTPRYLIKTRGQQVTLSCSPISGHRSVSWYQQTPGQGLQFLFEYFSETQRNKGNFPGRFSGRQFSNSRSEMNVSTLELGDSALYLCASSPGRGSYGYTFGSGTRLTVV.

This chain uses TRBV20-1 with TRBJ1-1; D unclear. The CDR3 is made up of 11 amino acids. CDR1 DFQATT and CDR2 SNEGSKA come from the germline V gene (reference sequence). V lost 8 bases to trimming and J lost 1 base, with 8 bases between them. In nucleotides, the CDR3 is TGCAGTAAAGGAGGGAACACTGAAGCTTTCTTT. This sequence encodes CSKGGNTEAFF.

This chain links TRBV6-2 or TRBV6-3 with TRBJ2-3; 9 positions agree with TRBD1. Germline CDR1 is MNHEY and CDR2 is SVGEGT. After removal of 2 bases from V and 2 bases from J, the junction contained 11 bases not matched to a gene. This CDR3 is built from 18 residues. This CDR3 reads CASSYPTGGAGSTDTQYF. CDR3 coding DNA: TGTGCCAGCAGTTACCCTACAGGGGGCGCGGGATCCACAGATACGCAGTATTTT.

The V call is TRBV4-1, the J call TRBJ1-1; D is perhaps TRBD1 (5 bases). The CDR3 contains 16 residues. Looked up from germline, CDR1 is MGHRA and CDR2 is YSYEKL. Trimming left V 5 bases short and J 0 bases short, with 16 bases between. The DNA for the CDR3 is TGCGCCAGCAGCTCCGCGGGACCGTGGATGAACACTGAAGCTTTCTTT. It translates to CASSSAGPWMNTEAFF.

J is TRBJ1-4 and V is TRBV15; D remains ambiguous. The germline gives CDR1 LNHNV, CDR2 YYDKDF (reference sequence). The CDR3 runs to 12 residues. Between the trimmed V and J ends, which lost 1 base and 8 bases, there was a span of 5 bases. The CDR3 loop reads CATSRVAEKLFF. The DNA of the CDR3 is TGTGCCACCAGCAGAGTGGCCGAAAAACTGTTTTTT.

The J gene is TRBJ2-7, the V gene TRBV27; TRBD2 agrees at 10 bases. Per germline, CDR1 MNHEY and CDR2 SMNVEV (reference sequence). This CDR3 region has 16 residues. V lost 6 bases, J lost 6 bases, and 14 bases stayed unmatched. CDR3 DNA: TGTGCCAGCAGCCGCAGGGCGGCTAGCGGGAGCGGCGAGCAGTACTTC. Its translation is CASSRRAASGSGEQYF.

The rearrangement uses TRBV19 and TRBJ1-2, with 7 nucleotides matching TRBD1. The J segment lost 4 bases and the V segment lost 5 bases, leaving 10 bases of the junction unmatched. Germline V CDR1 and CDR2: LNHDA, SQIVND (reference sequence). The CDR3 runs to 15 residues. In DNA form, the CDR3 reads TGTGCCAGTAGTTCCTTGACGACAGGGAGCTATGGCTACACCTTC. Translation gives CASSSLTTGSYGYTF.

V usage is TRBV5-5 and J usage is TRBJ1-5; 8 positions agree with TRBD1. V gave up 4 bases and J gave up 4 bases; unmatched junction bases: 10. Germline CDR1 is SGHKS and CDR2 is YYEKEE (reference sequence). The CDR3 sequence is 16 residues long. This chain's CDR3 is CASSATGQGRNQPQHF. CDR3 DNA: TGTGCCAGCAGCGCAACCGGACAGGGCCGAAATCAGCCCCAGCATTTT. The full variable domain, with the rest looked up from reference TRBV5-5 and TRBJ1-5, is DAGVTQSPTHLIKTRGQQVTLRCSPISGHKSVSWYQQVLGQGPQFIFQYYEKEERGRGNFPDRFSARQFPNYSSELNVNALLLGDSALYLCASSATGQGRNQPQHFGDGTRLSIL.

This chain uses TRBV6-2 or TRBV6-3 with TRBJ2-2, with D possibly matching TRBD2 (5 bases). This CDR3 comprises 17 residues. Per the germline V gene, CDR1 is MNHEY and CDR2 is SVGEGT. Trimming stripped 2 bases from V and 2 bases from J, with 15 bases between. The chain's CDR3 is CASSYTVKRSNTGELFF. CDR3 in DNA: TGTGCCAGCAGTTACACGGTGAAGCGGAGTAACACCGGGGAGCTGTTTTTT.

The gene calls are TRBV4-1 and TRBJ1-2; 7 bases fit TRBD1. With 4 bases clipped from V and 2 bases from J, the junction kept 1 base outside the gene matches. In germline, CDR1 is MGHRA, CDR2 YSYEKL. This CDR3 spans 13 amino acids. In nucleotides, the CDR3 is TGCGCCAGCAGCCCACAGGGGAACTATGGCTACACCTTC. This sequence encodes CASSPQGNYGYTF.